The 8 T cell receptor beta chains below come from one sample, sequenced in a study of control samples from healthy donors and cancer patients (dated by TCRdb to about 2020). Libraries were prepared through the immunoSEQ multiplex PCR assay. What TCRdb holds here is the immuneACCESS table cut down to in-frame rearrangements. Part of the clones is not present; checked against another copy, under half of the missing clones reflect an unresolved V gene, and the others are unexplained. This sample has roughly 190,000 clones in its table, and approximately 91% of those were observed once. The ten top clones hold roughly 1.9% of the sample. The source material was blood. The receptors were sampled from a young man in good health.

The chain recombines TRBV6-5 with TRBJ1-5; D unresolved. The CDR3 sequence is 15 residues long. Germline values: CDR1 MNHEY, CDR2 SVGAGI. Trimming shortened V by 0 bases and J by 9 bases, and 15 bases separated the two germline ends. DNA of the CDR3: TGTGCCAGCAGTTACTCGGTTCAGGCTATATGGCCCCAGCATTTT. Its translation: CASSYSVQAIWPQHF.

The chain couples TRBV7-9 to TRBJ1-5; no reliable D call. This CDR3 has 13 residues. Germline V gives CDR1 SEHNR, CDR2 FQNEAQ (reference sequence). Trimming cost V 5 bases and J 4 bases, with 9 bases left between them. The CDR3 bases are TGTGCCAGCAGCCGAGGGTGGAATCAGCCCCAGCATTTT. It encodes CASSRGWNQPQHF.

V usage is TRBV11-2 and J usage is TRBJ1-2; 8 bases map to TRBD1. Per germline, CDR1 SGHAT and CDR2 FQNNGV. CDR3 size: 13 residues. Germline trimming cut 6 bases from V and 2 bases from J; bases unmatched to any gene: 2. The CDR3 protein is CASRRQGNYGYTF. DNA for the CDR3: TGTGCCAGCAGAAGACAGGGGAACTATGGCTACACCTTC.

The chain has TRBV28 and TRBJ2-6; no firm D call. This CDR3 comprises 14 residues. CDR1 and CDR2 (germline): MDHEN, SYDVKM. Trimming removed 7 bases at V and 2 bases at J, with 9 bases between. The CDR3: CASTTRAGANVLTF. CDR3 in DNA: TGTGCCAGCACCACCCGTGCTGGGGCCAACGTCCTGACTTTC.

V gene TRBV5-1 combines with J gene TRBJ2-6; 7 bases line up with TRBD1. Trimming took 2 bases from V and 0 from J; bases not matched to a gene: 2. CDR3 size: 16 residues. Germline loops: CDR1 SGHRS, CDR2 YFSETQ. CDR3 sequence reads: CASSLNRGSGANVLTF. The CDR3 DNA sequence: TGCGCCAGCAGCTTAAACAGGGGCTCTGGGGCCAACGTCCTGACTTTC.

This chain uses TRBV2 with TRBJ1-5, with 8 positions matching TRBD1. With 0 bases clipped from V and 7 bases from J, the junction kept 8 bases outside the gene matches. The germline V gene encodes CDR1 SNHLY and CDR2 FYNNEI. The CDR3 runs 16 residues. CDR3 amino acids: CASSEALRTGQQPQHF. The CDR3 DNA reads TGTGCCAGCAGTGAAGCGCTTAGGACAGGGCAGCAGCCCCAGCATTTT.

V is TRBV11-2 and J is TRBJ2-3; tentatively, D is TRBD2 (6 bases). The V gene lost 5 bases and the J gene lost 6 bases, with 15 bases spanning the gap. The CDR3 has 14 residues. The germline gives CDR1 SGHAT, CDR2 FQNNGV. The CDR3 DNA reads as TGTGCCAGCAGCCCGGGACTCGGGTCTGATACGCAGTATTTT. Translation: CASSPGLGSDTQYF.

The chain carries TRBV5-1 and TRBJ1-2, with D perhaps TRBD1 (5 bases). CDR1 is SGHRS and CDR2 is YFSETQ in the germline V gene. The V and J ends lost 0 bases and 6 bases respectively, with 12 bases between them. The CDR3 is 14 residues long. The CDR3 DNA reads as TGCGCCAGCAGCTTGGTGGGCAGGGAGGATGGCTACACCTTC. Translating gives CASSLVGREDGYTF.